A single sample is the source of the 28 T cell receptor beta chains below, sequenced in a study of lymphopenia after photon versus proton radiotherapy. Clones were sequenced by immunoSEQ multiplex PCR, and TCRdb holds only the in-frame ones, with some missing. The top ten hold about 2% of the sample, which has under 65,000 clones, about 88% seen once. The starting material was peripheral blood, obtained from a patient treated with proton-based radiotherapy. Receptors were obtained from a man between 60 and 75 years old with pancreatic cancer.

The chain employs TRBV25-1 and TRBJ1-1; maybe TRBD1 (6 bases). Germline loops: CDR1 MGHDK, CDR2 SYGVNS. CDR3 length: 14 residues. V dropped 5 bases and J dropped 4 bases, with 14 bases sitting between them. The CDR3 DNA is TGTGCCAGCAGTCAACGGGGGGGGCCCACTGAAGCTTTCTTT. As protein: CASSQRGGPTEAFF.

CDR3 amino acids: CASSPGQGGTEAFF. The CDR3 DNA reads TGTGCCAGCAGCCCAGGACAGGGGGGGACTGAAGCTTTCTTT. The chain uses TRBV7-9 and TRBJ1-1, with TRBD1 matching over 10 bases. The junction had 5 bases not matched to a gene; V was cut back by 5 bases and J by 5 bases. Germline CDR1 SEHNR, CDR2 FQNEAQ (reference sequence). This CDR3 region has 14 residues.

This chain connects TRBV7-4 to TRBJ1-6; D is unresolved. Germline lookup yields CDR1 SGHVT and CDR2 SQSDAQ. With 1 base removed from V and 0 bases from J, the gap between germline ends came to 19 bases. This CDR3 is built from 20 residues. The CDR3 protein is CASSLEGVQMLSSYNSPLHF. DNA for the CDR3: TGTGCCAGCAGCTTAGAAGGAGTACAGATGTTAAGCTCCTATAATTCACCCCTCCACTTT.

V is TRBV19 and J is TRBJ2-2; 10 nucleotides agree with TRBD2. The J segment lost 6 bases and the V segment lost 4 bases, leaving 8 bases of the junction unmatched. The CDR3 loop spans 16 amino acids. The germline V gene has CDR1 LNHDA and CDR2 SQIVND (reference sequence). The CDR3 loop reads CASSNRAGGPAGELFF. The CDR3 DNA sequence: TGTGCCAGTAGTAATAGAGCGGGAGGGCCGGCCGGGGAGCTGTTTTTT.

CDR3 amino acids: CASSLGSSGTGELFF. Written as DNA, the CDR3 is TGCGCCAGCAGCTTGGGCTCTAGCGGCACCGGGGAGCTGTTTTTT. The chain combines TRBV5-1 with TRBJ2-2; 7 bases fit TRBD2. This CDR3 is 15 amino acids long. V lost 0 bases and J lost 4; bases outside the gene matches: 3. Germline loops: CDR1 SGHRS, CDR2 YFSETQ.

The J gene is TRBJ2-3, the V gene TRBV7-6, with TRBD2 identical over 11 bases. The J segment lost 3 bases and the V segment lost 5 bases, leaving 7 bases of the junction unmatched. Germline V gene sequence: CDR1 SGHVS, CDR2 FNYEAQ. The CDR3 is 16 amino acids. CDR3 in DNA: TGTGCCAGCAGCGACCAGCTAGCGGGAGGAACAGATACGCAGTATTTT. Its translation: CASSDQLAGGTDTQYF.

The gene calls are TRBV4-1 and TRBJ2-3; 11 bases fit TRBD2. The CDR3 consists of 15 residues. The junction had 2 bases not matched to a gene; V was cut back by 1 base and J by 5 bases. CDR1 is MGHRA and CDR2 is YSYEKL in the germline V gene. Here the CDR3 reads CASSQVGLAVDTQYF. The DNA of the CDR3 is TGCGCCAGCAGCCAAGTGGGACTAGCGGTAGATACGCAGTATTTT.

The rearrangement joins TRBV19 to TRBJ1-1, with a possible D match to TRBD1 (5 bases). Trimming pared 4 bases from V and 2 bases from J, leaving 11 bases between. The CDR3 covers 14 residues. Germline lookup yields CDR1 LNHDA and CDR2 SQIVND (reference sequence). In DNA, the CDR3 is TGTGCCAGTAGTACGGGGACGGCCAACACTGAAGCTTTCTTT. It encodes CASSTGTANTEAFF. Using reference TRBV19 and TRBJ1-1 for the parts outside the CDR3, the full variable domain is DGGITQSPKYLFRKEGQNVTLSCEQNLNHDAMYWYRQDPGQGLRLIYYSQIVNDFQKGDIAEGYSVSREKKESFPLTVTSAQKNPTAFYLCASSTGTANTEAFFGQGTRLTVV.

The chain uses TRBV19 and TRBJ1-1; D is ambiguous. V dropped 6 bases and J dropped 5 bases, with 13 bases sitting between them. There are 13 residues in the CDR3. CDR1 is LNHDA, CDR2 SQIVND, per germline (reference sequence). The CDR3 sequence is CASSLSRVTEAFF. The CDR3, as DNA: TGTGCCAGTAGCCTTTCACGGGTTACTGAAGCTTTCTTT.

V is TRBV27 and J is TRBJ1-4, with 7 bases lining up with TRBD1. The CDR3 has 14 amino acids. Germline V gives CDR1 MNHEY, CDR2 SMNVEV (reference sequence). With V trimmed by 6 bases and J by 2 bases, 3 bases remained unmatched. The CDR3 protein is CASRSGQTNEKLFF. DNA for the CDR3: TGTGCCAGCAGGTCGGGACAGACTAATGAAAAACTGTTTTTT.

CDR3 sequence (DNA): TGCGCCAGCAGCTACTCGGGGAGGGGTTGGTCCTACGAGCAGTACTTC. Residues: CASSYSGRGWSYEQYF. The chain uses TRBV5-1 and TRBJ2-7, with 7 bases matching TRBD2. V dropped 3 bases and J dropped 1; count of bases not matched to a gene: 10. Germline-derived CDR1 and CDR2 are SGHRS and YFSETQ. The CDR3 length is 16 residues.

The V gene is TRBV7-2, the J gene TRBJ1-2, with TRBD1 matching over 7 bases. V shed 5 bases and J 4 bases; nucleotides not matched to a gene: 10. This CDR3 contains 15 residues. Germline lookup yields CDR1 SGHTA and CDR2 FQGNSA. CDR3 in amino acids: CASSHNPGQPYGYTF. CDR3 coding DNA: TGTGCCAGCAGCCATAACCCGGGACAGCCCTATGGCTACACCTTC.

The CDR3 loop is CASSQNLVGAQHF. The DNA for the CDR3 is TGTGCCAGCAGCCAAAACTTAGTGGGGGCCCAGCATTTT. The chain combines TRBV4-2 with TRBJ1-5; TRBD1 is a possible D gene (5 bases). The CDR3 runs to 13 residues. The germline V gene has CDR1 LGHNA and CDR2 YNFKEQ. Trimming took off 2 bases at V and 11 bases at J, with 13 bases between the two ends.

The V call is TRBV5-6, the J call TRBJ2-4; D is perhaps TRBD1 (6 bases). V was cut by 1 base and J by 4 bases, with 12 bases left in between. Germline V gene lookup returns CDR1 SGHDT and CDR2 YYEEEE. This CDR3 is built from 15 residues. CDR3 nucleotides: TGTGCCAGCAGCTTGAGAGGGGGAATGAAAAACATTCAGTACTTC. It specifies CASSLRGGMKNIQYF.

J is TRBJ2-7 and V is TRBV7-9; no definite D call. This CDR3 contains 14 residues. Germline values: CDR1 SEHNR, CDR2 FQNEAQ (reference sequence). V was clipped by 5 bases and J by 7 bases, with 18 bases between them. CDR3 protein: CASSPQQGIGEQYF. For the CDR3, the DNA is TGTGCCAGCAGCCCGCAACAAGGGATCGGGGAGCAGTACTTC.

This chain joins TRBV9 and TRBJ2-7, with D unresolved. Germline V gene lookup returns CDR1 SGDLS and CDR2 YYNGEE. CDR3 length: 14 residues. The V end was cut by 2 bases, the J end by 7 bases, with 16 bases between. This chain's CDR3 is CASSVRLSYEEQYF. The DNA for the CDR3 is TGTGCCAGCAGCGTTCGGTTATCCTACGAGGAGCAGTACTTC.

J is TRBJ2-1 and V is TRBV27; 9 nucleotides match TRBD2. The V gene's germline CDR1 is MNHEY and CDR2 SMNVEV (reference sequence). CDR3 length equals 16 residues. V shed 6 bases, J shed 9 bases, and the junction held 15 bases outside the gene matches. CDR3 nucleotide sequence: TGTGCCAGCAGCCCTGGGTGGGGGACTAGCACCAGTGAGCAGTTCTTC. Translated: CASSPGWGTSTSEQFF.

The CDR3 sequence: CASRPGLQMGEQYF. As DNA, the CDR3 is TGTGCCAGCAGGCCAGGACTCCAGATGGGCGAGCAGTACTTC. This chain uses TRBV7-2 with TRBJ2-7, with a tentative D call TRBD2 (5 bases). The germline gives CDR1 SGHTA, CDR2 FQGNSA. The CDR3 is 14 amino acids. V lost 6 bases, J lost 6 bases, and 18 bases lay in between.

V is TRBV2 and J is TRBJ1-1; D not resolved. This CDR3 is 14 amino acids long. V lost 7 bases and J 0 bases, leaving 12 bases between the germline ends. CDR1 is SNHLY, CDR2 FYNNEI, per germline. Written as DNA, the CDR3 is TGTGCCAGCATTCCGGGGTACTTGAACACTGAAGCTTTCTTT. This translates into CASIPGYLNTEAFF.

The J gene is TRBJ1-3, the V gene TRBV5-1; unclear D gene. The germline V gene has CDR1 SGHRS and CDR2 YFSETQ. The CDR3 extends over 15 amino acids. V lost 5 bases, J lost 0 bases, and 12 bases lay in between. CDR3 nucleotides: TGCGCCAGCAGTTTACAGCCCTTCTCTGGAAACACCATATATTTT. Its protein is CASSLQPFSGNTIYF.

J is TRBJ2-5 and V is TRBV18; 9 nucleotides match TRBD1. The CDR3 loop spans 17 amino acids. CDR1 is KGHSH and CDR2 is LQKENI in the germline V gene. V lost 1 base, J lost 2 bases, and 8 bases stayed unmatched. The CDR3: CASSPQGQGSLQETQYF. The CDR3 nucleotides read TGTGCCAGCTCACCACAGGGACAGGGAAGCTTGCAAGAGACCCAGTACTTC.

This chain connects TRBV5-1 to TRBJ1-4; D remains ambiguous. CDR3 length: 16 residues. Trimming shortened V by 0 bases and J by 8 bases, and 17 bases separated the two germline ends. Germline-derived CDR1 and CDR2 are SGHRS and YFSETQ. The CDR3 DNA reads as TGCGCCAGCAGCTTGGATCGGGCTCGGATTGGGGAAAAACTGTTTTTT. As protein: CASSLDRARIGEKLFF. The variable domain in full, with the rest retrieved from reference TRBV5-1 and TRBJ1-4, is KAGVTQTPRYLIKTRGQQVTLSCSPISGHRSVSWYQQTPGQGLQFLFEYFSETQRNKGNFPGRFSGRQFSNSRSEMNVSTLELGDSALYLCASSLDRARIGEKLFFGSGTQLSVL.

Only one count was recorded for this clone. CDR3 DNA: TGTGCCAGCAGCCTGAACGAGAACACTGAAGCTTTCTTT. Amino acids: CASSLNENTEAFF. The V gene is TRBV14, the J gene TRBJ1-1, with D unresolved. Trimming took off 4 bases at V and 1 base at J, with 7 bases between the two ends. CDR3 length equals 13 residues. Germline CDR1 reads SGHDN; CDR2 reads FVKESK.

The rearrangement uses TRBV11-2 and TRBJ2-3; TRBD1 matches 11 bases. The length of the CDR3 is 16 residues. V gave up 5 bases and J gave up 6 bases; unmatched junction bases: 10. Germline V gives CDR1 SGHAT, CDR2 FQNNGV. In DNA, the CDR3 is TGTGCCAGCAGCCCCGGGACAGGGGGTCTTATGGATACGCAGTATTTT. Its protein product is CASSPGTGGLMDTQYF.

V is TRBV28 and J is TRBJ1-4; possibly TRBD1 for D (6 bases). Trimming stripped 2 bases from V and 5 bases from J, with 18 bases between. Germline values: CDR1 MDHEN, CDR2 SYDVKM. This CDR3 has 17 amino acids. CDR3 bases: TGTGCCAGCAGTTTACGTGGGCAAGCCAGGGGAAATGAAAAACTGTTTTTT. This sequence encodes CASSLRGQARGNEKLFF.

V gene TRBV6-5 combines with J gene TRBJ2-1; possible D gene TRBD1, 5 bases. The CDR3 contains 13 residues. V lost 2 bases to trimming and J lost 8 bases, with 10 bases between them. CDR1 and CDR2 (germline): MNHEY, SVGAGI. The CDR3 here is CASSYPPGYEQFF. The CDR3 DNA reads TGTGCCAGCAGTTACCCCCCAGGGTATGAGCAGTTCTTC.

The rearrangement uses TRBV18 and TRBJ2-3, with 11 nucleotides matching TRBD2. CDR3 size: 16 residues. Germline CDR1 is KGHSH and CDR2 is LQKENI. J was trimmed by 2 bases and V by 1 base; bases with no gene match: 2. The CDR3 coding sequence is TGTGCCAGCTCACCACGGACTAGCGGGTCCACAGATACGCAGTATTTT. Translation gives CASSPRTSGSTDTQYF.

The chain combines TRBV5-1 with TRBJ1-1, with D possibly matching TRBD1 (6 bases). The germline V and J ends were trimmed by 0 bases and 8 bases, with 17 bases remaining between them. Germline values: CDR1 SGHRS, CDR2 YFSETQ. There are 15 residues in the CDR3. CDR3 amino acids: CASSLDIGGKSEAFF. CDR3 bases: TGCGCCAGCAGCTTGGATATTGGGGGCAAATCCGAAGCTTTCTTT. The full variable domain, in which reference TRBV5-1 and TRBJ1-1 provide the parts outside the CDR3, is KAGVTQTPRYLIKTRGQQVTLSCSPISGHRSVSWYQQTPGQGLQFLFEYFSETQRNKGNFPGRFSGRQFSNSRSEMNVSTLELGDSALYLCASSLDIGGKSEAFFGQGTRLTVV.